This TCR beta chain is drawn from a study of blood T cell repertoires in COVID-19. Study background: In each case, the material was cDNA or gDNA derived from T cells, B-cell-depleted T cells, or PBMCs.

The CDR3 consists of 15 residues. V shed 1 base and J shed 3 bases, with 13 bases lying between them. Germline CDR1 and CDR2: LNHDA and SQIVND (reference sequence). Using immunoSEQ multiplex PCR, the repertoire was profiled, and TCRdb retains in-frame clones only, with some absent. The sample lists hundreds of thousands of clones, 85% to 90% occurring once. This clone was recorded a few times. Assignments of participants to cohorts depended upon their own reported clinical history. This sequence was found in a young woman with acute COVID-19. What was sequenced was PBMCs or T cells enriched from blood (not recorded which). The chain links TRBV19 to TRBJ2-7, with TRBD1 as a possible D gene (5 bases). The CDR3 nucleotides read TGTGCCAGTAGTATAGGCAGGGCTAGTTTCTACGAGCAGTACTTC. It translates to CASSIGRASFYEQYF.